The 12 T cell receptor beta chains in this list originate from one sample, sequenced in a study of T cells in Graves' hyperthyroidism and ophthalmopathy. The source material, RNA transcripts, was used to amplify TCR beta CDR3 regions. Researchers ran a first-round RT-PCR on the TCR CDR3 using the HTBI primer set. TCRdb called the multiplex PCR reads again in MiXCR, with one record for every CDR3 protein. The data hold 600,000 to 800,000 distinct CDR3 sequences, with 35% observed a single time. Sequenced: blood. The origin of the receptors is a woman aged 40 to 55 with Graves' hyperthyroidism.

The CDR3 spells CASSQREQETQYF. CDR3 sequence (DNA): TGTGCCAGCTCCCAAAGAGAACAAGAGACCCAGTACTTC. The rearrangement uses TRBV18 and TRBJ2-5; D not resolved. V lost 6 bases to trimming and J lost 2 bases, with 10 bases between them. The CDR3 is 13 residues long. Per germline, CDR1 KGHSH and CDR2 LQKENI.

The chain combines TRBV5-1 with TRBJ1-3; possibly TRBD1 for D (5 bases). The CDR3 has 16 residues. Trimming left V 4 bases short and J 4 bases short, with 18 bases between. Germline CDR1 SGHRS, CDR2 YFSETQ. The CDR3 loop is CASSGHSRLGGNTIYF. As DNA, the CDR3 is TGCGCCAGCAGCGGACACAGCAGGCTAGGGGGAAACACCATATATTTT.

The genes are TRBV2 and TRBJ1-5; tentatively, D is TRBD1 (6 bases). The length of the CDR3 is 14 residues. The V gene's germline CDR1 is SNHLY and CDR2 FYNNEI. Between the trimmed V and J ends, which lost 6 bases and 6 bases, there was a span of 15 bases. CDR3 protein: CASSQEEGGQPQHF. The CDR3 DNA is TGTGCCAGCAGCCAAGAGGAGGGGGGTCAGCCCCAGCATTTT.

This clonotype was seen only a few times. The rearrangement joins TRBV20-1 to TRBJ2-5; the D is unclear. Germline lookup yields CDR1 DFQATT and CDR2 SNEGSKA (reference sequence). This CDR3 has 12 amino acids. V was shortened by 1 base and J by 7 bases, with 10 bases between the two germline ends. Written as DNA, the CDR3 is TGCAGTGCTAGAGTTCCGGAAGGGACCCAGTACTTC. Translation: CSARVPEGTQYF.

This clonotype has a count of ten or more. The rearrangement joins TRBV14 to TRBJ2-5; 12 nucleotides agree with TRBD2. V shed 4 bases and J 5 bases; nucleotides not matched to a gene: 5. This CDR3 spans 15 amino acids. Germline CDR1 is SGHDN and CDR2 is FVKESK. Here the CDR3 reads CASSLLAGGTETQYF. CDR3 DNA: TGTGCCAGCAGCCTACTAGCGGGAGGCACGGAGACCCAGTACTTC.

CDR3 region: CSVERAYEQYF. As DNA, the CDR3 is TGCAGCGTTGAACGGGCCTACGAGCAGTACTTC. The V call is TRBV29-1, the J call TRBJ2-7; D gene uncertain. Germline CDR1 is SQVTM and CDR2 is ANQGSEA. Trimming took off 2 bases at V and 2 bases at J, with 4 bases between the two ends. This CDR3 spans 11 amino acids.

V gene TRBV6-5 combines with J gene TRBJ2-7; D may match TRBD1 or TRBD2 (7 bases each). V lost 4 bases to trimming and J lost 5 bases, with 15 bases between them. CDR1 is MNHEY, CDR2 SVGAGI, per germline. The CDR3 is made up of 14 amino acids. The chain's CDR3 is CASSWGGGGDEQYF. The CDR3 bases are TGTGCCAGCAGTTGGGGGGGAGGGGGCGACGAGCAGTACTTC.

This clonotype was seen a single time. DNA of the CDR3: TGTGCCAGCAGCGCGGACCCCGGGACAAATTATGGCTACACCTTC. Amino acid sequence: CASSADPGTNYGYTF. J is TRBJ1-2 and V is TRBV2; D perhaps matches TRBD1 (6 bases). This CDR3 spans 15 amino acids. The germline V and J ends were trimmed by 6 bases and 5 bases, with 19 bases remaining between them. From germline, CDR1 is SNHLY and CDR2 FYNNEI.

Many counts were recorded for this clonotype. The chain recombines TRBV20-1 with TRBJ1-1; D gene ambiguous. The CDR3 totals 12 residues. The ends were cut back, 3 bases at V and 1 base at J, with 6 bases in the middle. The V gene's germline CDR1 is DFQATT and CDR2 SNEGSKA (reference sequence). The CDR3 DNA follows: TGCAGTGCTAGGGCGGGGAACACTGAAGCTTTCTTT. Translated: CSARAGNTEAFF.

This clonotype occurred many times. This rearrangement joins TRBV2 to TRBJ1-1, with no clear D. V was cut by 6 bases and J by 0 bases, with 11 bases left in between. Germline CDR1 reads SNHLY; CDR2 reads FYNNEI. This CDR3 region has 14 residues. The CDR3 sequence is CASRKTLMNTEAFF. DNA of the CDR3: TGTGCCAGCAGGAAGACTTTAATGAACACTGAAGCTTTCTTT.

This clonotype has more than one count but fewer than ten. The CDR3: CASSFVGGGPYEQYF. Here the CDR3 DNA reads TGTGCCAGCAGTTTCGTGGGGGGGGGCCCCTACGAGCAGTACTTC. This rearrangement joins TRBV12-3 or TRBV12-4 to TRBJ2-7, with D possibly being TRBD2 (7 bases). This CDR3 region has 15 residues. Trimming pared 3 bases from V and 2 bases from J, leaving 14 bases between.

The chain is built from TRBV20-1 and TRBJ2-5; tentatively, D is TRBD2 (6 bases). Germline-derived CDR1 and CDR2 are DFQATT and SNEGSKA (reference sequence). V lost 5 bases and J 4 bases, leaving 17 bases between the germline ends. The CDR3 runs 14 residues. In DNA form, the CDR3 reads TGCAGTGCTGGAGGGGCCTACACCACAGAGACCCAGTACTTC. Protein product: CSAGGAYTTETQYF.